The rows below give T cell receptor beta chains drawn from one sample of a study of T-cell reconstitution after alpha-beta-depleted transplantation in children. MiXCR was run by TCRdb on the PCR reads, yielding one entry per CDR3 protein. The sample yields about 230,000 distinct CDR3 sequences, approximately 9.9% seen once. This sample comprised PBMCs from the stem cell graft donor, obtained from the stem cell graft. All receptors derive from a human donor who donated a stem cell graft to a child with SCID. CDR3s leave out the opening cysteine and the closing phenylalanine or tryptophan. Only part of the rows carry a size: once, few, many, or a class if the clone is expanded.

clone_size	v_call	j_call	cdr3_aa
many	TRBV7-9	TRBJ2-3	ASSNRETDTQY
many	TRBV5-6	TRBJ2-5	ASSFGQVRETQY
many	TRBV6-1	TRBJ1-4	ASSRASLEKLF
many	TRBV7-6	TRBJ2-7	ASSLKEDHSTGGGRHEQY
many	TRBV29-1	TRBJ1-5	SVGQGGPQH
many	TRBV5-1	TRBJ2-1	ASSADRGDEQF
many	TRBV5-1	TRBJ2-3	ASSSFDRGYDTQY
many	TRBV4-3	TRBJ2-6	ASSQEFVGEGLRANVLT
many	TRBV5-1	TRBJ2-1	ASSLGRDAEQF
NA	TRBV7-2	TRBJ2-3	ASNFGGDKDTQY
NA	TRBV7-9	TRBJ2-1	ASSLTTENNEQF
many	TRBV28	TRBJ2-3	ASTNRGKTDTQY
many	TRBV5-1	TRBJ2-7	ASSLSDRSYEQY
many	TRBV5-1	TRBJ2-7	ASSPLAGGQEQY
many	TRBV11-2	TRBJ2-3	ASKIGLAGNPSTDTQY
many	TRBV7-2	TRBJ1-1	ASSLAPGPKAF
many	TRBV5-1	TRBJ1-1	ASSLGAANTEAF